The 21 T cell receptor beta chains presented below share a single source sample, sequenced in a study of Graves' ophthalmopathy and Graves' hyperthyroidism (dated by TCRdb to 2016 to 2018). The sequencer listed for this sample is Illumina HiSeq 2000. For repertoire sequencing, the TCR beta CDR3 regions were amplified from RNA transcripts. HTBI primers and the Qiagen OneStep RT-PCR kit were used in a first-round RT-PCR, which was followed by a second-round multiplex PCR, size selection and purification. Starting from the raw public reads, TCRdb applied fastp trimming at Q25, assembled clones with MiXCR and retained in-frame beta chains. Entries that share a CDR3 protein sequence are merged under the most common genes and DNA. The sample contains 350,000 or so distinct CDR3 sequences, roughly 15% of them found a single time. The ten largest clones add up to 9% to 15% of the sample. Material: peripheral blood. The receptors were sampled from an adult man with Graves' ophthalmopathy.

The chain carries TRBV5-1 and TRBJ2-2; no reliable D call. V was shortened by 4 bases and J by 1 base, with 11 bases between the two germline ends. The germline gives CDR1 SGHRS, CDR2 YFSETQ. There are 15 residues in the CDR3. CDR3 protein: CASSPLVRNTGELFF. CDR3 nucleotide sequence: TGCGCCAGCAGCCCGTTGGTGAGGAACACCGGGGAGCTGTTTTTT.

A word on this clonotype: Relative to the germline gene, one junction end is altered; a read error may explain this. The genes are TRBV5-6 and TRBJ1-2, with unresolved D. The CDR3 contains 17 residues. Germline CDR1 and CDR2: SGHDT and YYEEEE. CDR3 bases: TGTGCCAGCAGCCCTCCTGCCTACACGCAGGCTAACTATGGCTACAACTTC. Protein sequence: CASSPPAYTQANYGYNF.

Ten or more counts support this clonotype. The gene calls are TRBV30 and TRBJ2-2; TRBD2 matches 11 bases. J gave up 4 bases and V 4 bases, and 5 bases lay outside the gene matches. Germline loops: CDR1 GTSNPN, CDR2 SVGIG (reference sequence). This CDR3 spans 15 amino acids. CDR3 region: CAWTSGGHGTGELFF. CDR3 in DNA: TGTGCCTGGACTAGCGGGGGGCATGGCACCGGGGAGCTGTTTTTT.

Many counts were recorded for this clonotype. This chain uses TRBV20-1 with TRBJ2-5; 7 bases align to TRBD1. This CDR3 region has 13 residues. Per the germline V gene, CDR1 is DFQATT and CDR2 is SNEGSKA (reference sequence). Trimming cost V 3 bases and J 5 bases; bases outside gene matches: 6. The CDR3 coding sequence is TGCAGTGCTAGCCAGGGGGTCGACGAGACCCAGTACTTC. Translating gives CSASQGVDETQYF.

This clonotype has just one count. The V call is TRBV11-3, the J call TRBJ2-5, with D unclear. Trimming left V 4 bases short and J 12 bases short, with 3 bases between. Germline assignment: CDR1 SGHNT and CDR2 YENEEA. There are 8 residues in the CDR3. CDR3 loop: CASSSKYF. As DNA, the CDR3 is TGTGCCAGCAGCTCGAAGTACTTC.

This clonotype came up many times. The chain combines TRBV20-1 with TRBJ1-6; TRBD1 might be the D (5 bases). The germline CDR1 and CDR2 sequences are DFQATT and SNEGSKA (reference sequence). Trimming removed 1 base from V and 6 bases from J, with 19 bases in between. CDR3 length: 17 amino acids. The CDR3 protein is CSARVREGPISNSPLHF. The CDR3 nucleotides are TGCAGTGCTAGAGTCCGGGAGGGGCCAATTAGTAATTCACCCCTCCACTTT.

This clonotype was detected ten times or more. The CDR3 DNA reads as TGCAGTGCGTCGGGGGGGGGTGAAGCTTTCTTT. It translates to CSASGGGEAFF. This chain joins TRBV20-1 and TRBJ1-1, with a weak D call TRBD1 (5 bases). Trimming removed 6 bases from V and 7 bases from J, with 12 bases in between. From germline, CDR1 is DFQATT and CDR2 SNEGSKA (reference sequence). The CDR3 contains 11 residues.

The chain employs TRBV30 and TRBJ2-2; the match to TRBD1 covers 9 bases. CDR3 size: 15 residues. The J segment lost 6 bases and the V segment lost 2 bases, leaving 7 bases of the junction unmatched. CDR1 and CDR2 (germline): GTSNPN, SVGIG (reference sequence). CDR3 region: CAWSNTGGVAGELFF. The CDR3 region has the DNA TGTGCCTGGAGTAATACAGGGGGCGTCGCCGGGGAGCTGTTTTTT.

This clonotype was found many times. The genes are TRBV20-1 and TRBJ1-1, with D possibly TRBD1 on 5 matching bases. The germline gives CDR1 DFQATT, CDR2 SNEGSKA (reference sequence). The CDR3 has 12 residues. V lost 3 bases and J lost 6, with 11 bases in between. Here the CDR3 reads CSARGGAAEAFF. DNA of the CDR3: TGCAGTGCTAGGGGAGGGGCGGCTGAAGCTTTCTTT.

This clonotype occurred many times. This chain's CDR3 is CASSPPWAENYEQYF. The CDR3 DNA reads TGTGCCAGCAGCCCCCCTTGGGCCGAAAACTACGAGCAGTACTTC. V is TRBV11-1 and J is TRBJ2-7; D is unclear. There are 15 residues in the CDR3. Germline-derived CDR1 and CDR2 are SGHAT and FQDESV (reference sequence). V was clipped by 5 bases and J by 3 bases, with 17 bases between them.

This clonotype was seen repeatedly, ten times or more. The chain joins TRBV7-2 to TRBJ1-1; D possibly corresponds to TRBD1 (6 bases). The V end lost 6 bases, the J end lost 7 bases, and 21 bases lay between the germline ends. The CDR3 runs to 15 residues. The V gene's germline CDR1 is SGHTA and CDR2 FQGNSA. CDR3 nucleotide sequence: TGTGCCAGCAGTCGAATGGGGCAGGGGATCAATGAAGCTTTCTTT. Its protein is CASSRMGQGINEAFF.

This clonotype was detected many times. The gene calls are TRBV11-2 and TRBJ1-2; D not certain. Trimming stripped 0 bases from V and 4 bases from J, with 18 bases between. CDR1 is SGHAT, CDR2 FQNNGV, per germline. This CDR3 spans 17 amino acids. Here the CDR3 DNA reads TGTGCCAGCAGCTTAGATTACGCCGCGGGTTGGGCCTATGGCTACACCTTC. Amino acid sequence: CASSLDYAAGWAYGYTF. Together with reference TRBV11-2 and TRBJ1-2, the CDR3 gives the full variable domain: EAGVAQSPRYKIIEKRQSVAFWCNPISGHATLYWYQQILGQGPKLLIQFQNNGVVDDSQLPKDRFSAERLKGVDSTLKIQPAKLEDSAVYLCASSLDYAAGWAYGYTFGSGTRLTVV.

On this clonotype itself: A much larger clone lies one base from this, so it may be a read error. V is TRBV5-6 and J is TRBJ1-1, with D possibly TRBD1 on 5 matching bases. V was trimmed by 4 bases and J by 6 bases, leaving 19 bases between them. From germline, CDR1 is SGHDT and CDR2 YYEEEE. CDR3 length: 15 residues. CDR3 in amino acids: CASSDLVGRRSEAFF. The CDR3 DNA reads TGTGCCAGCAGCGACCTTGTGGGGCGCAGGTCTGAAGCTTTCTTT.

The sample holds one count of this clonotype. The V gene is TRBV6-5, the J gene TRBJ1-2; 7 bases are shared with TRBD1. Germline CDR1 is MNHEY and CDR2 is SVGAGI. V lost 0 bases, J lost 6 bases, and 10 bases stayed unmatched. This CDR3 is built from 16 residues. The CDR3 spells CASSYSPDRVVNGYTF. CDR3 coding DNA: TGTGCCAGCAGTTACTCTCCAGACAGGGTGGTGAATGGCTACACCTTC.

This clonotype was counted many times. Being one base from a much bigger clone, this may be a read error. The rearrangement joins TRBV6-1 to TRBJ2-7; 7 bases map to TRBD1. Germline CDR1 is MNHNS and CDR2 is SASEGT. The CDR3 length is 14 residues. In nucleotides, the CDR3 is TGTGCCAGCAGACGTACAGGGGTGGGGCGCGAGCAGTGCTTC. This translates into CASRRTGVGREQCF.

In this sample, this clonotype turned up many times. V is TRBV11-1 and J is TRBJ2-7; 7 positions agree with TRBD1. The CDR3 runs to 16 residues. CDR1 is SGHAT, CDR2 FQDESV, per germline (reference sequence). V was pared by 7 bases and J by 5 bases, with 17 bases of the junction left unmatched. CDR3 nucleotides: TGTGCCAGCAACAGTAAGGGAAAGGGGGCGGATGACGAGCAGTACTTC. This encodes CASNSKGKGADDEQYF.

The chain carries TRBV7-8 and TRBJ1-5; the match to TRBD1 covers 9 bases. The CDR3 runs 15 residues. The germline V gene encodes CDR1 SGHVS and CDR2 FQNEAQ. The J segment lost 8 bases and the V segment lost 4 bases, leaving 9 bases of the junction unmatched. CDR3 DNA sequence: TGTGCCAGCAGCTACTGGGACAGGGATAGTGAGCCCCAGCATTTT. This codes for CASSYWDRDSEPQHF.

The gene calls are TRBV29-1 and TRBJ2-5; possibly TRBD2 for D (6 bases). CDR3 size: 12 residues. Germline loops: CDR1 SQVTM, CDR2 ANQGSEA. V dropped 7 bases and J dropped 7 bases, with 16 bases sitting between them. The CDR3 DNA sequence: TGCAGCGCAGAGGGTGGAGCGGGGACCCAGTACTTC. Amino acids: CSAEGGAGTQYF.

Many counts were recorded for this clonotype. The genes are TRBV14 and TRBJ1-1, with D unresolved. The CDR3 has 13 residues. Germline V gene sequence: CDR1 SGHDN, CDR2 FVKESK. V lost 0 bases and J 0 bases, leaving 2 bases between the germline ends. CDR3 in amino acids: CASSQEMNTEAFF. The CDR3 nucleotides are TGTGCCAGCAGCCAAGAGATGAACACTGAAGCTTTCTTT.

Details on this clonotype: Germline and junction disagree at one end, which may indicate a read error. The rearrangement uses TRBV27 and TRBJ2-7; D is possibly TRBD2 (5 bases). The CDR3 is 12 residues long. Germline assignment: CDR1 MNHEY and CDR2 SMNVEV (reference sequence). The CDR3 DNA sequence: TGTGCCAGCAAGAGCGGAGCCTACGAGCAGTCCTTC. It is translated as CASKSGAYEQSF.

The sample holds many counts of this clonotype. The chain is built from TRBV13 and TRBJ2-7; TRBD1 agrees at 11 bases. The CDR3 contains 15 residues. The germline V gene encodes CDR1 PRHDT and CDR2 FYEKMQ (reference sequence). With 2 bases clipped from V and 7 bases from J, the junction kept 7 bases outside the gene matches. As DNA, the CDR3 is TGTGCCAGCAGCTTATTCGGACAGGGGGCGGGAGAGCAGTACTTC. Translated: CASSLFGQGAGEQYF.